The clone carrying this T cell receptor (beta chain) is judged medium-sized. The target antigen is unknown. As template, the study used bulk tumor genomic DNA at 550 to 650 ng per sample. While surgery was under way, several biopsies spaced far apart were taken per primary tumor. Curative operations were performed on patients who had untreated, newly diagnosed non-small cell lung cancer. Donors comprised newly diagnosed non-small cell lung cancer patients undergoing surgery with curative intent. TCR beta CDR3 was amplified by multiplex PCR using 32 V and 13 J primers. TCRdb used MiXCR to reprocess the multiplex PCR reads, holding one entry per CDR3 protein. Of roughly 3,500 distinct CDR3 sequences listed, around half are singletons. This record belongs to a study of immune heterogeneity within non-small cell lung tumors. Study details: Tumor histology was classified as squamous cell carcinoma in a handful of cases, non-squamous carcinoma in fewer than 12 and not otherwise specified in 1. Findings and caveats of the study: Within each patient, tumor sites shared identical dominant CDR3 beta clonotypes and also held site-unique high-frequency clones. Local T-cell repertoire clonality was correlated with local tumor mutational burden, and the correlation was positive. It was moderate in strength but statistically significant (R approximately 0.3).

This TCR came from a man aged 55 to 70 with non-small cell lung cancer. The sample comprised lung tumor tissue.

CDR3 amino acids: CAAWRSGANVLTF. The CDR3 nucleotides are TGTGCCGCCTGGAGGTCTGGGGCCAACGTCCTGACTTTC. The rearrangement uses TRBV10-3 and TRBJ2-6; tentatively, D is TRBD2 (5 bases). The germline gives CDR1 ENHRY, CDR2 SYGVKD. V was cut by 11 bases and J by 1 base, with 9 bases left in between. The CDR3 consists of 13 residues.